Each of the 31 T cell receptor beta chains below was sequenced from the same sample in a study of blood T cell repertoires in COVID-19. Measured with immunoSEQ multiplex PCR; TCRdb has only the in-frame clones, and not every one. The table lists some 78,000 clones, roughly 84% of them singletons. Sequencing was carried out using peripheral blood. The receptor set was obtained from a man over 45 with acute or convalescent COVID-19.

The J gene is TRBJ1-1, the V gene TRBV7-9, with a weak D call TRBD1 (5 bases). Trimming took off 0 bases at V and 0 bases at J, with 14 bases between the two ends. Germline V gene data show CDR1 as SEHNR and CDR2 as FQNEAQ (reference sequence). CDR3 length: 17 amino acids. The CDR3 here is CASSLALQDPMNTEAFF. The CDR3 region has the DNA TGTGCCAGCAGCTTAGCACTACAGGACCCCATGAACACTGAAGCTTTCTTT.

In its sample, this clone was seen a few times. The gene calls are TRBV11-3 and TRBJ2-1; 8 bases fit TRBD2. This CDR3 is built from 15 residues. The junction had 5 bases not matched to a gene; V was cut back by 5 bases and J by 2 bases. The germline gives CDR1 SGHNT, CDR2 YENEEA. CDR3 amino acids: CASSRGGGTYNEQFF. The CDR3 nucleotides are TGTGCCAGCAGCCGGGGGGGCGGTACCTACAATGAGCAGTTCTTC.

The chain has TRBV25-1 and TRBJ2-7, with 7 positions matching TRBD1. The CDR3 runs 16 residues. The germline V gene has CDR1 MGHDK and CDR2 SYGVNS. J gave up 3 bases and V 9 bases, and 17 bases lay outside the gene matches. The CDR3, as DNA: TGTGCCAGTCGAAAAGGCCCGAGGGACAGTCACTACGAGCAGTACTTC. Translation gives CASRKGPRDSHYEQYF.

This chain links TRBV25-1 with TRBJ2-7; 7 bases fit TRBD2. Germline CDR1 and CDR2: MGHDK and SYGVNS. CDR3 length: 13 residues. Unmatched junction bases numbered 4, after V lost 5 bases and J lost 3 bases. CDR3 coding DNA: TGTGCCAGCAGTTTGGCGGGAGACTACGAGCAGTACTTC. As protein: CASSLAGDYEQYF.

The V and J genes are TRBV7-9 and TRBJ2-3; 10 positions agree with TRBD2. Germline CDR1 and CDR2: SEHNR and FQNEAQ (reference sequence). This CDR3 comprises 14 residues. V shed 9 bases, J shed 5 bases, and the junction held 8 bases outside the gene matches. In DNA form, the CDR3 reads TGTGCCAGTCTCCCGGGACTAGCGTTAGATACGCAGTATTTT. It translates to CASLPGLALDTQYF. The entire variable domain, with the rest obtained from reference TRBV7-9 and TRBJ2-3, is as follows: DTGVSQNPRHKITKRGQNVTFRCDPISEHNRLYWYRQTLGQGPEFLTYFQNEAQLEKSRLLSDRFSAERPKGSFSTLEIQRTEQGDSAMYLCASLPGLALDTQYFGPGTRLTVL.

This chain links TRBV2 with TRBJ2-7; TRBD1 agrees at 11 bases. This CDR3 spans 13 amino acids. The germline gives CDR1 SNHLY, CDR2 FYNNEI. The ends lost 7 bases at V and 10 bases at J; junction bases unmatched: 9. The CDR3 sequence is CASTGQGAIPQYF. The DNA for the CDR3 is TGTGCCAGCACTGGACAGGGGGCTATCCCTCAGTACTTC.

The chain employs TRBV6-1 and TRBJ2-4; D gene uncertain. Germline V gene data show CDR1 as MNHNS and CDR2 as SASEGT. The CDR3 extends over 14 amino acids. Trimming took 3 bases from V and 8 from J, leaving 14 bases between them. The CDR3 nucleotides read TGTGCCAGCAGTGACCCCCTTCAAGCGTACATTCAGTACTTC. This translates into CASSDPLQAYIQYF.

In its sample, this clone was seen once. The rearrangement uses TRBV12-2 and TRBJ1-3. TRBV12-2 is tagged as a pseudogene. The CDR3 has 17 residues. The CDR3 coding sequence is TGTGCAAGTCGCTTAGATCGGACGGGATGGGGTGGAAACACCATATATTTT. It encodes CASRLDRTGWGGNTIYF.

This clone was seen just once. This chain connects TRBV7-6 to TRBJ2-3; possible D gene TRBD2, 7 bases. The CDR3 is made up of 15 amino acids. V dropped 0 bases and J dropped 4 bases, with 11 bases sitting between them. Germline values: CDR1 SGHVS, CDR2 FNYEAQ. CDR3 sequence: CASSLAGGGSDTQYF. DNA of the CDR3: TGTGCCAGCAGCTTAGCGGGAGGGGGGTCAGATACGCAGTATTTT.

V and J are TRBV19 and TRBJ1-5, with D possibly being TRBD1 (6 bases). The ends were cut back, 4 bases at V and 0 bases at J, with 10 bases in the middle. CDR1 LNHDA and CDR2 SQIVND come from the germline V gene (reference sequence). This CDR3 comprises 15 residues. The CDR3 DNA follows: TGTGCCAGTAGTACACAGGGCTTTAGCAATCAGCCCCAGCATTTT. Its translation is CASSTQGFSNQPQHF.

The gene calls are TRBV25-1 and TRBJ2-1; D perhaps matches TRBD2 (5 bases). This CDR3 has 13 residues. Germline V gives CDR1 MGHDK, CDR2 SYGVNS. Trimming stripped 5 bases from V and 9 bases from J, with 14 bases between. CDR3 nucleotides: TGTGCCAGCAGTCCCTCGGGAAGTAGTGAGCAGTTCTTC. This gives the protein CASSPSGSSEQFF.

This chain joins TRBV18 and TRBJ1-3; D remains ambiguous. The CDR3 totals 14 residues. Germline assignment: CDR1 KGHSH and CDR2 LQKENI. The germline V and J ends were trimmed by 5 bases and 3 bases, with 11 bases remaining between them. The CDR3 is CASSKTSVGNTIYF. DNA for the CDR3: TGTGCCAGCTCAAAAACGAGCGTTGGAAACACCATATATTTT.

V and J are TRBV4-3 and TRBJ1-5; no reliable D call. V was shortened by 1 base and J by 3 bases, with 10 bases between the two germline ends. Germline V lookup: CDR1 LGHNA, CDR2 YSLEER. The CDR3 contains 15 residues. This CDR3 is CASSQALALNQPQHF. DNA of the CDR3: TGCGCCAGCAGCCAAGCCCTAGCCCTCAATCAGCCCCAGCATTTT.

This sequence joins TRBV4-2 and TRBJ2-1; perhaps TRBD1 as D (5 bases). The CDR3 loop spans 13 amino acids. CDR1 LGHNA and CDR2 YNFKEQ come from the germline V gene. Trimming removed 1 base from V and 8 bases from J, with 9 bases in between. The CDR3 DNA reads as TGTGCCAGCAGCCAAGCAACAGGATATGAGCAGTTCTTC. As protein: CASSQATGYEQFF.

This clone was observed a few times. The rearrangement uses TRBV3-1 (or the pseudogene TRBV3-2) and TRBJ2-2, with a possible D match to TRBD1 (6 bases). Between the trimmed V and J ends, which lost 5 bases and 5 bases, there was a span of 9 bases. Germline CDR1 LGHDT, CDR2 YNNKEL (reference sequence). The CDR3 length is 13 residues. In DNA, the CDR3 is TGTGCCAGCAGCTTCCAGGGGACCGGGGAGCTGTTTTTT. It specifies CASSFQGTGELFF.

The chain recombines TRBV3-1 (or the pseudogene TRBV3-2) with TRBJ1-2; TRBD1 might be the D (5 bases). Trimming took off 4 bases at V and 7 bases at J, with 16 bases between the two ends. The CDR3 has 14 residues. Germline CDR1 LGHDT, CDR2 YNNKEL (reference sequence). DNA of the CDR3: TGTGCCAGCAGCCCCCCCTGGGAGGGGTTTGGCTACACCTTC. Its translation: CASSPPWEGFGYTF.

This clone was counted a few times. This chain joins TRBV5-5 and TRBJ1-1; no firm D call. V was shortened by 0 bases and J by 4 bases, with 10 bases between the two germline ends. The germline V gene encodes CDR1 SGHKS and CDR2 YYEKEE (reference sequence). CDR3 length: 14 residues. CDR3 nucleotides: TGTGCCAGCAGCTTGGCGGCAACAGTCACTGAAGCTTTCTTT. This gives the protein CASSLAATVTEAFF. Based on the CDR3 plus reference TRBV5-5 and TRBJ1-1, the full variable domain is DAGVTQSPTHLIKTRGQQVTLRCSPISGHKSVSWYQQVLGQGPQFIFQYYEKEERGRGNFPDRFSARQFPNYSSELNVNALLLGDSALYLCASSLAATVTEAFFGQGTRLTVV.

The chain employs TRBV5-1 and TRBJ1-1; unclear D gene. CDR3 size: 13 residues. V was trimmed by 5 bases and J by 1 base, leaving 9 bases between them. CDR1 and CDR2 (germline): SGHRS, YFSETQ. CDR3 coding DNA: TGCGCCAGCAGTAATATCGGGAACACTGAAGCTTTCTTT. Its translation: CASSNIGNTEAFF.

The chain has TRBV27 and TRBJ1-2; maybe TRBD1 (6 bases). The CDR3 is 14 amino acids. Trimming removed 5 bases at V and 9 bases at J, with 19 bases between. Germline CDR1 is MNHEY and CDR2 is SMNVEV (reference sequence). The CDR3 nucleotides read TGTGCCAGCAGTGGTACAGGGTCCGAAGTAAGCTACACCTTC. The encoded protein is CASSGTGSEVSYTF.

The CDR3 coding sequence is TGTGCCAGCAGTGATGGAGGCGCGAACACCGGGGAGCTGTTTTTT. Translation gives CASSDGGANTGELFF. The rearrangement joins TRBV19 to TRBJ2-2; possibly TRBD2 for D (5 bases). With 9 bases removed from V and 0 bases from J, the gap between germline ends came to 14 bases. The CDR3 consists of 15 residues. Looked up from germline, CDR1 is LNHDA and CDR2 is SQIVND (reference sequence).

The chain combines TRBV18 with TRBJ2-1, with TRBD1 as a possible D gene (6 bases). In germline, CDR1 is KGHSH, CDR2 LQKENI. This CDR3 comprises 13 residues. V shed 2 bases and J shed 6 bases, with 8 bases lying between them. CDR3 protein: CASSPAGANEQFF. CDR3 nucleotides: TGTGCCAGCTCACCAGCAGGGGCCAATGAGCAGTTCTTC.

The rearrangement joins TRBV18 to TRBJ1-1; tentative D call: TRBD1 (5 bases). V was clipped by 4 bases and J by 1 base, with 16 bases between them. This CDR3 contains 16 residues. The germline gives CDR1 KGHSH, CDR2 LQKENI. DNA of the CDR3: TGTGCCAGCTCACAGGGGAGGAAGGGCCAGAACACTGAAGCTTTCTTT. This sequence encodes CASSQGRKGQNTEAFF.

Here the CDR3 reads CASSNYGTSSYNEQFF. CDR3 DNA: TGTGCCAGCAGCAATTACGGGACTAGTTCCTACAATGAGCAGTTCTTC. V is TRBV7-9 and J is TRBJ2-1; TRBD2 agrees at 8 bases. Germline CDR1 SEHNR, CDR2 FQNEAQ (reference sequence). The V and J ends lost 5 bases and 1 base, in that order; junction bases with no gene match: 7. This CDR3 contains 16 residues.

The J gene is TRBJ2-3, the V gene TRBV28, with D perhaps TRBD1 (5 bases). V lost 3 bases, J lost 4 bases, and 8 bases lay in between. The CDR3 sequence is 13 residues long. Germline assignment: CDR1 MDHEN and CDR2 SYDVKM. CDR3 protein: CASSLAGSDTQYF. CDR3 coding DNA: TGTGCCAGCAGTTTGGCAGGGTCAGATACGCAGTATTTT.

The rearrangement links TRBV9 to TRBJ1-4, with 9 bases matching TRBD1. The J segment lost 2 bases and the V segment lost 0 bases, leaving 2 bases of the junction unmatched. Germline V gene sequence: CDR1 SGDLS, CDR2 YYNGEE. The CDR3 extends over 16 amino acids. This CDR3 reads CASSVEQGATNEKLFF. CDR3 bases: TGTGCCAGCAGCGTAGAACAGGGGGCTACTAATGAAAAACTGTTTTTT.

V and J are TRBV30 and TRBJ1-5; 7 positions match TRBD1. V lost 4 bases and J lost 1; bases outside the gene matches: 7. From germline, CDR1 is GTSNPN and CDR2 SVGIG (reference sequence). The CDR3 has 15 amino acids. This CDR3 is CAWNRGRLSNQPQHF. The CDR3 DNA reads as TGTGCCTGGAACAGGGGAAGGTTAAGCAATCAGCCCCAGCATTTT.

The gene calls are TRBV12-5 and TRBJ1-1, with D tentatively TRBD1 (5 bases). Germline-derived CDR1 and CDR2 are LGHNT and FRNRAP. V lost 2 bases, J lost 5 bases, and 15 bases lay in between. The CDR3 runs 15 residues. The CDR3 sequence is CASGLQRGGRTEAFF. The CDR3, as DNA: TGTGCTAGTGGTTTGCAGCGGGGGGGTCGAACTGAAGCTTTCTTT.

The chain uses TRBV28 and TRBJ1-2; the D is unclear. The CDR3 has 13 residues. The germline V gene has CDR1 MDHEN and CDR2 SYDVKM. The germline V and J ends were trimmed by 2 bases and 2 bases, with 6 bases remaining between them. The CDR3 region is CASSLGHNYGYTF. The CDR3 region has the DNA TGTGCCAGCAGTTTAGGGCACAACTATGGCTACACCTTC.

The chain is built from TRBV3-1 (or the pseudogene TRBV3-2) and TRBJ2-1, with TRBD2 identical over 7 bases. Per germline, CDR1 LGHDT and CDR2 YNNKEL (reference sequence). The CDR3 length is 16 residues. Unmatched junction bases numbered 6, after V lost 4 bases and J lost 0 bases. The CDR3 loop reads CASSLPAGSSYNEQFF. The CDR3 bases are TGTGCCAGCAGCCTCCCAGCGGGGAGCTCCTACAATGAGCAGTTCTTC.

The chain recombines TRBV6-5 with TRBJ1-2; 8 bases line up with TRBD1. Germline loops: CDR1 MNHEY, CDR2 SVGAGI. J gave up 8 bases and V 5 bases, and 10 bases lay outside the gene matches. There are 14 residues in the CDR3. CDR3: CASSSPGQASGYTF. CDR3 DNA: TGTGCCAGCAGTAGCCCGGGACAGGCAAGCGGCTACACCTTC.

The chain recombines TRBV7-9 with TRBJ2-3; 9 bases are shared with TRBD1. Losses at the gene ends were 3 bases for V and 1 base for J; bases not matched to a gene: 5. In germline, CDR1 is SEHNR, CDR2 FQNEAQ (reference sequence). CDR3 length equals 16 residues. CDR3: CASSFGQGSGTDTQYF. In DNA, the CDR3 is TGTGCCAGCAGCTTTGGACAGGGGTCAGGCACAGATACGCAGTATTTT.